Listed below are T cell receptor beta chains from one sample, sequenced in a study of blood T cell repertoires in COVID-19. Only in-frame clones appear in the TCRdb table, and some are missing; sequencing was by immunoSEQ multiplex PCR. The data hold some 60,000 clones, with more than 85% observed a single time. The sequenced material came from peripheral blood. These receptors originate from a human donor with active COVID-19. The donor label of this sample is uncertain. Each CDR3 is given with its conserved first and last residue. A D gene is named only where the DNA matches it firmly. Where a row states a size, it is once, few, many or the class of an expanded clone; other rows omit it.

CASSRVDRDSYEQYF	TGTGCCAGCAGCCGGGTTGACAGGGATTCCTACGAGCAGTACTTC	NA	TRBV5-8	TRBD1	TRBJ2-7
CASSAYTGTGVEEQYF	TGTGCCAGTAGTGCCTATACCGGGACAGGGGTCGAGGAGCAGTACTTC	NA	TRBV19	TRBD1	TRBJ2-7
CASSALAGGEIGGYTF	TGTGCCAGCAGTGCCTTGGCAGGGGGCGAAATCGGGGGCTACACCTTC	many	TRBV6-4	TRBD1	TRBJ1-2
CASSQWGGTSSEQYF	TGTGCCAGCTCCCAGTGGGGCGGGACCAGCAGCGAGCAGTACTTC	NA	TRBV18	NA	TRBJ2-7
CASSQPTSRTSGTSYNEQFF	TGCGCCAGCAGCCAACCAACCTCGAGGACTAGCGGGACCTCCTACAATGAGCAGTTCTTC	NA	TRBV5-1	TRBD2	TRBJ2-1
CASSFPAGVGDTQYF	TGTGCCAGCAGCTTCCCAGCGGGAGTGGGAGATACGCAGTATTTT	NA	TRBV5-4	TRBD2	TRBJ2-3
CASSFGTGSSNEQFF	TGCGCCAGCAGCTTTGGGACAGGGTCATCCAATGAGCAGTTCTTC	NA	TRBV5-1	TRBD1	TRBJ2-1
CASSLGQKNTEAFF	TGTGCCAGCTCATTGGGACAGAAGAACACTGAAGCTTTCTTT	few	TRBV18	TRBD1	TRBJ1-1
CASSLDAINGYTF	TGTGCCAGCAGTTTAGACGCGATTAATGGCTACACCTTC	NA	TRBV12-3/TRBV12-4	NA	TRBJ1-2
CASSETGLETQYF	TGTGCCAGCAGTGAGACAGGTCTGGAGACCCAGTACTTC	NA	TRBV6-1	NA	TRBJ2-5
CASSSGSGRLETQYF	TGTGCCAGCAGTTCTGGTAGCGGGAGATTGGAGACCCAGTACTTC	once	TRBV27	TRBD2	TRBJ2-5
CASSREGGSRELFF	TGTGCCAGCAGCCGTGAAGGAGGTAGTCGGGAGCTGTTTTTT	NA	TRBV9	NA	TRBJ2-2
CASSLKGATGKLFF	TGTGCCAGCAGCTTAAAGGGGGCGACGGGAAAACTGTTTTTT	NA	TRBV7-2	TRBD1	TRBJ1-4
CASGKGRGVEQFF	TGCGCCAGCGGGAAGGGGAGGGGGGTTGAGCAGTTCTTC	NA	TRBV4-1	NA	TRBJ2-1
CASSENSNSNQPQHF	TGTGCCAGCAGTGAGAACAGTAATAGCAATCAGCCCCAGCATTTT	NA	TRBV2	NA	TRBJ1-5
CASRSEVLETQYF	TGTGCCAGCAGGTCCGAGGTGCTGGAGACCCAGTACTTC	NA	TRBV7-9	NA	TRBJ2-5
CASSPGTGGNQPQHF	TGTGCCAGCAGTCCGGGGACAGGCGGCAATCAGCCCCAGCATTTT	NA	TRBV28	TRBD1	TRBJ1-5
CASSLSGGRTDTQYF	TGTGCCAGCAGTTTATCCGGGGGGCGCACAGATACGCAGTATTTT	NA	TRBV28	NA	TRBJ2-3
CASSWLQGNTEAFF	TGTGCCAGCAGCTGGCTACAGGGGAACACTGAAGCTTTCTTT	NA	TRBV7-9	NA	TRBJ1-1
CASSPQGPHYSNQPQHF	TGCGCCAGCAGCCCTCAGGGCCCCCACTATAGCAATCAGCCCCAGCATTTT	NA	TRBV5-1	NA	TRBJ1-5
CASSQQGLAGGTDTQYF	TGTGCCAGCAGCCAACAGGGACTAGCGGGGGGGACAGATACGCAGTATTTT	NA	TRBV3-1/TRBV3-2	TRBD2	TRBJ2-3
CATSDSGQGGEQYF	TGTGCCACCAGTGACTCGGGACAGGGCGGCGAGCAGTACTTC	NA	TRBV24-1	TRBD1	TRBJ2-7
CASSLTLQADTQYF	TGTGCCAGCAGCTTAACGTTACAGGCAGATACGCAGTATTTT	NA	TRBV7-3	NA	TRBJ2-3
CASREESYEQYF	TGTGCCAGCAGGGAGGAGTCCTACGAGCAGTACTTC	NA	TRBV2	NA	TRBJ2-7
CASSFPKALRGTEAFF	TGTGCCAGCAGTTTTCCCAAGGCACTTAGGGGCACTGAAGCTTTCTTT	once	TRBV6-6	NA	TRBJ1-1
CASSYSRGRGGDGYTF	TGTGCCAGCAGTTACTCCCGCGGCCGGGGTGGCGATGGCTACACCTTC	NA	TRBV6-6	NA	TRBJ1-2
CASSLGVQGETQYF	TGTGCCAGCAGCTTAGGGGTCCAGGGAGAGACCCAGTACTTC	NA	TRBV11-1	NA	TRBJ2-5
CASSIGQENSPLHF	TGTGCCAGTAGTATAGGACAGGAGAATTCACCCCTCCACTTT	NA	TRBV19	NA	TRBJ1-6
CASTDTGGSTEAFF	TGCGCCAGCACCGATACCGGCGGCAGCACTGAAGCTTTCTTT	NA	TRBV5-1	NA	TRBJ1-1
CACSYGGAGYNEQFF	TGTGCCTGCAGTTACGGGGGGGCGGGATACAATGAGCAGTTCTTC	NA	TRBV6-2/TRBV6-3	TRBD2	TRBJ2-1
CASSLDTGELFF	TGTGCCAGCTCACTAGACACCGGGGAGCTGTTTTTT	NA	TRBV18	NA	TRBJ2-2
CASKGGRLGTQYF	TGTGCCAGCAAAGGAGGCCGATTGGGGACCCAGTACTTC	NA	TRBV12-3/TRBV12-4	NA	TRBJ2-5
CASGLAGGSYEQYF	TGTGCCAGTGGACTAGCGGGAGGCTCCTACGAGCAGTACTTC	few	TRBV19	TRBD2	TRBJ2-7
CASSDPKQGGEQYF	TGTGCTAGCAGCGACCCAAAACAGGGTGGCGAGCAGTACTTC	NA	TRBV7-7	NA	TRBJ2-7
CASSNVGSQYTGELFF	TGTGCCAGCAGCAATGTCGGGAGTCAATACACCGGGGAGCTGTTTTTT	few	TRBV7-9	NA	TRBJ2-2
CASSGPGSLSYEQYF	TGTGCCAGCAGCGGTCCAGGTTCCCTCTCCTACGAGCAGTACTTC	once	TRBV5-5	NA	TRBJ2-7
CAISDEAKVGANYGYTF	TGTGCCATCAGTGACGAAGCAAAAGTCGGAGCTAACTATGGCTACACCTTC	NA	TRBV10-3	NA	TRBJ1-2
CASSFGTANQPQHF	TGTGCCAGCAGTTTTGGGACAGCCAATCAGCCCCAGCATTTT	NA	TRBV28	TRBD1	TRBJ1-5
CATSDPRDGQGKLFF	TGTGCCACCAGTGATCCTCGGGACGGGCAGGGGAAACTGTTTTTT	once	TRBV24-1	NA	TRBJ1-4
CASSGPSGGDEQYF	TGTGCCAGCAGTGGACCTAGCGGGGGGGACGAGCAGTACTTC	NA	TRBV2	TRBD2	TRBJ2-7
CASSQLNSGDSTDTQYF	TGTGCCAGCAGCCAACTCAACAGCGGGGATAGCACAGATACGCAGTATTTT	NA	TRBV14	TRBD2	TRBJ2-3
CASRRGGDLVEQYF	TGTGCCAGCAGGCGAGGGGGGGATTTGGTCGAGCAGTACTTC	NA	TRBV2	NA	TRBJ2-7
CASRPGVVGNIQYF	TGTGCCAGCAGACCGGGAGTCGTCGGCAACATTCAGTACTTC	NA	TRBV6-6	NA	TRBJ2-4
CASSSRGGRNTGELFF	TGTGCCAGCAGCTCGCGCGGGGGGCGGAACACCGGGGAGCTGTTTTTT	NA	TRBV4-2	TRBD2	TRBJ2-2
CASSHLGQGNTEAFF	TGCGCCAGCAGCCACCTTGGTCAGGGGAACACTGAAGCTTTCTTT	once	TRBV4-1	NA	TRBJ1-1
CASSFKSDTEAFF	TGCGCCAGCAGCTTTAAGTCGGACACTGAAGCTTTCTTT	NA	TRBV5-1	NA	TRBJ1-1
CASRWGDTEAFF	TGTGCCAGCAGATGGGGGGACACTGAAGCTTTCTTT	NA	TRBV2	NA	TRBJ1-1
CASSLSWTSGSYEQYF	TGTGCCAGCAGTTTATCCTGGACTAGCGGGAGCTACGAGCAGTACTTC	NA	TRBV27	TRBD2	TRBJ2-7
CASSQVGGAAFF	TGTGCCAGCAGCCAGGTTGGGGGGGCGGCTTTCTTT	NA	TRBV3-1/TRBV3-2	NA	TRBJ1-1
CASSLGLGLAGPTDTQYF	TGCGCCAGCAGCTTGGGCTTGGGACTAGCGGGGCCCACAGATACGCAGTATTTT	NA	TRBV5-1	TRBD2	TRBJ2-3
CASNTASANEKLFF	TGTGCCAGCAACACAGCCTCGGCAAATGAAAAACTGTTTTTT	NA	TRBV2	NA	TRBJ1-4
CATSDPAGGGGADTQYF	TGTGCCACCAGTGATCCCGCAGGGGGCGGGGGTGCAGATACGCAGTATTTT	NA	TRBV24-1	NA	TRBJ2-3
CASSRTGTVYNEQFF	TGTGCCAGCAGCAGGACTGGGACTGTCTACAATGAGCAGTTCTTC	NA	TRBV6-1	NA	TRBJ2-1
CASSVSGSTDTQYF	TGTGCCAGCAGCGTCTCGGGATCCACAGATACGCAGTATTTT	NA	TRBV9	NA	TRBJ2-3